The source of this T cell receptor (beta chain) is a study of cytomegalovirus exposure and HLA in healthy donors. In the PCR, 60 Vbeta and 13 Jbeta primers were used. Repertoires were generated with immunoSEQ multiplex PCR, while TCRdb's copy carries only in-frame clones and drops some. The table lists around 190,000 clones, around 77% of them singletons. V lost 6 bases to trimming and J lost 7 bases; unmatched junction nucleotides: 13. Germline CDR1 is MNHEY and CDR2 is SVGAGI. This CDR3 region has 15 residues. This clone was detected once. This sequence originates from a man in his 60s in good health and CMV-seronegative. The sequenced material came from PBMCs. The chain is built from TRBV6-5 and TRBJ1-1; 8 bases agree with TRBD1. The CDR3 nucleotides read TGTGCCAGCAGGGTATACAGGGGGAAACAGGATGAAGCTTTCTTT. Translated: CASRVYRGKQDEAFF.